These 4 T cell receptor beta chains originate from one sample sequenced in a study. TCRdb reprocessed the RT-PCR reads via MiXCR and lists one record per CDR3 protein. Of about 680,000 distinct CDR3 sequences listed, 11% to 15% are singletons. Material: memory CD4+ T cells from blood. These receptors were collected from a female donor in good health, serving as a healthy control.

The J gene is TRBJ2-2, the V gene TRBV9, with 9 bases identical to TRBD2. CDR3 length: 17 amino acids. V was clipped by 0 bases and J by 0 bases; unmatched bases: 3. Germline V gene data show CDR1 as SGDLS and CDR2 as YYNGEE. The chain's CDR3 is CASSVVAGVSNTGELFF. In nucleotides, the CDR3 is TGTGCCAGCAGCGTAGTAGCGGGAGTTTCGAACACCGGGGAGCTGTTTTTT.

The CDR3 protein is CASSERVGSRTNEQFF. CDR3 nucleotide sequence: TGTGCCAGCAGTGAAAGGGTCGGGTCCCGTACAAATGAGCAGTTCTTC. J is TRBJ2-1 and V is TRBV2; no clear D. The CDR3 has 16 residues. The V end was cut by 2 bases, the J end by 7 bases, with 18 bases between. Looked up from germline, CDR1 is SNHLY and CDR2 is FYNNEI.

This clonotype has ten or more counts. V gene TRBV5-1 combines with J gene TRBJ2-3; 8 positions match TRBD2. This CDR3 has 15 residues. V was pared by 2 bases and J by 6 bases, with 8 bases of the junction left unmatched. In germline, CDR1 is SGHRS, CDR2 YFSETQ. The CDR3 DNA sequence: TGCGCCAGCAGCTTACCCGAATCGGGGGGGGATACGCAGTATTTT. Translation: CASSLPESGGDTQYF. The full variable domain, completed using reference TRBV5-1 and TRBJ2-3, is KAGVTQTPRYLIKTRGQQVTLSCSPISGHRSVSWYQQTPGQGLQFLFEYFSETQRNKGNFPGRFSGRQFSNSRSEMNVSTLELGDSALYLCASSLPESGGDTQYFGPGTRLTVL.

This clonotype showed up just a few times. The V gene is TRBV20-1, the J gene TRBJ1-1; TRBD1 might be the D (6 bases). V lost 3 bases, J lost 6 bases, and 14 bases lay in between. Germline-derived CDR1 and CDR2 are DFQATT and SNEGSKA (reference sequence). This CDR3 has 13 amino acids. The CDR3 sequence is CSARGYRDAEAFF. DNA for the CDR3: TGCAGTGCTAGGGGGTACAGGGACGCTGAAGCTTTCTTT.